These T cell receptor beta chains were read from a single sample in a study of blood T cell repertoires in COVID-19. The table came from immunoSEQ multiplex PCR; TCRdb's copy has only in-frame clones and leaves some out. The sample shows roughly 480,000 clones, approximately 89% of them seen only once. Sequenced sample: peripheral blood. These receptors were taken from a man between 18 and 29 years old with COVID-19, enrolled during active disease. The CDR3 runs from the conserved cysteine through the conserved F or W. The D gene is left open where the match is weak. Expanded clones get a size class; other rows say once, few or many, or leave the size out.

CDR3 DNA	CDR3 protein	V gene	D gene	clone size	J gene
TGTGCCAGCAGCTTACACGGAGTCGGAGTAGAGACCCAGTACTTC	CASSLHGVGVETQYF	TRBV7-9	.	.	TRBJ2-5
TGTGCCAGCAACATCCGGGGGTCGCGAGATACGCAGTATTTT	CASNIRGSRDTQYF	TRBV5-6	.	.	TRBJ2-3
TGTGCCAGCAGCTTCGGACAGGGAACAGATACGCAGTATTTT	CASSFGQGTDTQYF	TRBV11-3	TRBD1	.	TRBJ2-3
TGTGCCAGCAGTGAATCGGTTCCCGGGGGGACGAACACCGGGGAGCTGTTTTTT	CASSESVPGGTNTGELFF	TRBV6-4	TRBD2	.	TRBJ2-2
TGCGCCAGCGGAACAGGGCCGAATGGCTACACCTTC	CASGTGPNGYTF	TRBV5-1	.	.	TRBJ1-2
TGTGCCAGCTCACCAGGGACTAGCGTTGGCGGGGAGCTGTTTTTT	CASSPGTSVGGELFF	TRBV18	TRBD2	.	TRBJ2-2
TGTGCCAGCATTCAAGGGGGTTCTGGAAACACCATATATTTT	CASIQGGSGNTIYF	TRBV6-6	.	.	TRBJ1-3
TGTGCCAGCAGTGTTTGGCAGGGGGCGCGGGGTGGCTACACCTTC	CASSVWQGARGGYTF	TRBV2	TRBD1	.	TRBJ1-2
TGTGCCAGCAGTGAGGGGCTCTATGGCTACACCTTC	CASSEGLYGYTF	TRBV6-1	.	once	TRBJ1-2
TGCGCCAGCAGCACGGTGCCATCTGGAAACACCATATATTTT	CASSTVPSGNTIYF	TRBV5-1	.	.	TRBJ1-3
TGTGCCTGGACGGGTGGAGGGGGCAGCGCGGAGCAGTACTTC	CAWTGGGGSAEQYF	TRBV30	.	.	TRBJ2-7
TGTGCCAGCAGTTACGATGGACAGAACCACTACGAGCAGTACTTC	CASSYDGQNHYEQYF	TRBV6-5	.	.	TRBJ2-7
TGTGCCAGCAGCGTAGGACAGGGGAATGAAAAACTGTTTTTT	CASSVGQGNEKLFF	TRBV9	TRBD1	.	TRBJ1-4
TGTGCCAGCAGTAACAGGGGATTCGCCTACGAGCAGTACTTC	CASSNRGFAYEQYF	TRBV27	TRBD1	.	TRBJ2-7
TGCGCCAGCAGCGACACCCAGGGGCCTTCACGGGAGCAGTACTTC	CASSDTQGPSREQYF	TRBV5-1	.	.	TRBJ2-7
TGTGCCAGCAGTGAACGGCTAGCGGGAGGGGCGCAAGAGACCCAGTACTTC	CASSERLAGGAQETQYF	TRBV2	TRBD2	.	TRBJ2-5
TGTGCCACCGAGCGGGACGGCACAGATACGCAGTATTTT	CATERDGTDTQYF	TRBV19	TRBD2	.	TRBJ2-3
TGTGCCAGCAGCCTCTGGACTACCGCGAACACCGGGGAGCTGTTTTTT	CASSLWTTANTGELFF	TRBV3-1/TRBV3-2	.	.	TRBJ2-2
TGTGCCAGCAGCCAAGGACAGCTGCGGGAGACCCAGTACTTC	CASSQGQLRETQYF	TRBV4-2	.	.	TRBJ2-5
TGTGCCAGCAGTTTAGCCGGGGACTACGGGGAGCTGTTTTTT	CASSLAGDYGELFF	TRBV27	TRBD2	.	TRBJ2-2
TGTGCCAGCAGCCTAGGGGAGAACACCGGGGAGCTGTTTTTT	CASSLGENTGELFF	TRBV4-2	.	.	TRBJ2-2
TGCGCCAGCAGCTTAATTGGGGACTTCACAGATACGCAGTATTTT	CASSLIGDFTDTQYF	TRBV5-1	.	.	TRBJ2-3
TGCAGCGTTGATGGCAGGGGCCCGGAGACCCAGTACTTC	CSVDGRGPETQYF	TRBV29-1	.	.	TRBJ2-5
TGTGCCAGCAGCTATACGACCACAGGTAATGAGCAGTTCTTC	CASSYTTTGNEQFF	TRBV3-1/TRBV3-2	.	.	TRBJ2-1
TGTGCCAGCAGACGGGTAATGAGCAACACTGAAGCTTTCTTT	CASRRVMSNTEAFF	TRBV6-5	.	.	TRBJ1-1
TGTGCCAGCAGTTTAGGCAGGCTAGCGGGAGCAAAAAGGGAGACCCAGTACTTC	CASSLGRLAGAKRETQYF	TRBV27	TRBD2	.	TRBJ2-5
TGTGCCAGCAGCCAAGCAGGGGGAAACACCATATATTTT	CASSQAGGNTIYF	TRBV4-2	.	.	TRBJ1-3
TGTGCCAGCAGCCAAGAAAGACTAGGCCACGAGCAGTACTTC	CASSQERLGHEQYF	TRBV4-2	.	.	TRBJ2-7
TGCGCCAGCAGCCCTGGGACTAGCGGGAGTATAAATGAGCAGTTCTTC	CASSPGTSGSINEQFF	TRBV5-1	TRBD2	.	TRBJ2-1
TGTGCCAGCAGTTACGCGGGGGCCCTTAGCAATCAGCCCCAGCATTTT	CASSYAGALSNQPQHF	TRBV6-2/TRBV6-3	.	.	TRBJ1-5
TGTGCCAGCAGCGTAGGGGGACTAGGTAGCACAGATACGCAGTATTTT	CASSVGGLGSTDTQYF	TRBV9	TRBD2	.	TRBJ2-3
TGCGCCAGCAGCCAGGGACTAGCGGGACTCGAGCAGTACTTC	CASSQGLAGLEQYF	TRBV5-1	TRBD2	.	TRBJ2-7
TGTGCCAGTAGTATGGGTCTAGCGGGAGTGGAGACCCAGTACTTC	CASSMGLAGVETQYF	TRBV19	TRBD2	.	TRBJ2-5
TGTGCCAGCACAGGCCTCGGACACCCTAACTATGGCTACACCTTC	CASTGLGHPNYGYTF	TRBV7-9	.	.	TRBJ1-2
TGTGCCAGCAGCTTATCGGGAGGTCACAATGAGCAGTTCTTC	CASSLSGGHNEQFF	TRBV7-3	TRBD2	.	TRBJ2-1
TGTGCCAGCAGCTCACAGAACACTGAAGCTTTCTTT	CASSSQNTEAFF	TRBV5-8	.	.	TRBJ1-1
TGTGCCAGCAGCCAGAGAGCCGGGACAGGGGTTGAGAACACTGAAGCTTTCTTT	CASSQRAGTGVENTEAFF	TRBV3-1/TRBV3-2	TRBD1	.	TRBJ1-1
TGTGCCAGTAGTATTCTAGACTCCTACAATGAGCAGTTCTTC	CASSILDSYNEQFF	TRBV19	.	.	TRBJ2-1
TGTGCCAGCTCACCGGGACTAGCGAGGGCAGATACGCAGTATTTT	CASSPGLARADTQYF	TRBV18	TRBD2	.	TRBJ2-3
TGTGCCAGTAGTATTGTGAGCTCCTATAATTCACCCCTCCACTTT	CASSIVSSYNSPLHF	TRBV19	.	few	TRBJ1-6
TGTGCCAGCAGTGAACAGGGAGGGTATCAGCCCCAGCATTTT	CASSEQGGYQPQHF	TRBV2	.	once	TRBJ1-5